The 10 T cell receptor beta chains given below trace back to one sample, sequenced in a study of control samples from healthy donors and cancer patients. Here immunoSEQ multiplex PCR was the method, and the copy in TCRdb shows in-frame clones only, minus some. Of some 120,000 clones listed, about 95% are singletons. Material: blood. The receptor set was obtained from a man aged 30 to 39 in good health.

CDR3 nucleotide sequence: TGTGCCAGCAGCCAAGTAGCAGAAGGTGGCGAGCAGTACTTC. It codes for CASSQVAEGGEQYF. V gene TRBV3-1 (or the pseudogene TRBV3-2) combines with J gene TRBJ2-7, with D hard to call. Germline assignment: CDR1 LGHDT and CDR2 YNNKEL (reference sequence). CDR3 length equals 14 residues. V lost 1 base, J lost 6 bases, and 13 bases lay in between.

The chain carries TRBV5-5 and TRBJ1-2; perhaps TRBD1 as D (6 bases). The CDR3 totals 15 residues. V was shortened by 0 bases and J by 4 bases, with 13 bases between the two germline ends. The V gene's germline CDR1 is SGHKS and CDR2 YYEKEE (reference sequence). The CDR3 is CASSLDDQGIYGYTF. CDR3 sequence (DNA): TGTGCCAGCAGCTTGGACGACCAGGGGATCTATGGCTACACCTTC.

This clone was counted a few times. This chain connects TRBV7-5 to TRBJ2-2; TRBD1 is the table's D call, not checked against the DNA. TRBV7-5 represents a pseudogene. The CDR3 extends over 17 amino acids. The CDR3 here is CVRSFTGYGLGTGELFF. The CDR3 DNA is TGTGTCAGAAGCTTCACAGGATATGGCCTCGGCACCGGGGAGCTGTTTTTT.

The genes are TRBV7-2 and TRBJ2-1; D gene ambiguous. The CDR3 covers 14 residues. Trimming removed 5 bases from V and 5 bases from J, with 13 bases in between. CDR1 is SGHTA and CDR2 is FQGNSA in the germline V gene. For the CDR3, the DNA is TGTGCCAGCAGCCCCCTTGGGCTAAACAATGAGCAGTTCTTC. Its protein product is CASSPLGLNNEQFF. Variable domain in full (rest from reference TRBV7-2 and TRBJ2-1): GAGVSQSPSNKVTEKGKDVELRCDPISGHTALYWYRQSLGQGLEFLIYFQGNSAPDKSGLPSDRFSAERTGGSVSTLTIQRTQQEDSAVYLCASSPLGLNNEQFFGPGTRLTVL.

This chain links TRBV7-2 with TRBJ2-1; D call uncertain. This CDR3 spans 13 amino acids. V lost 1 base to trimming and J lost 10 bases, with 11 bases between them. The germline gives CDR1 SGHTA, CDR2 FQGNSA. As DNA, the CDR3 is TGTGCCAGCAGCTTAGTGTCTGCGTCAGAGCAGTTCTTC. Amino acid sequence: CASSLVSASEQFF.

This clone came up once. The rearrangement uses TRBV10-3 and TRBJ2-7, with D possibly called TRBD1 or TRBD2 (6 bases each). The germline V gene has CDR1 ENHRY and CDR2 SYGVKD. This CDR3 is built from 16 residues. V lost 0 bases, J lost 3 bases, and 15 bases lay in between. For the CDR3, the DNA is TGTGCCATCAGTGAGTCGTGGACAGCGGGTGGCTACGAGCAGTACTTC. Its translation is CAISESWTAGGYEQYF.

This rearrangement joins TRBV12-3 or TRBV12-4 to TRBJ1-2, with D maybe TRBD1 (5 bases). The CDR3 is 13 residues long. The V end lost 4 bases, the J end lost 5 bases, and 11 bases lay between the germline ends. CDR3 protein: CASSYGTLYGYTF. CDR3 sequence (DNA): TGTGCCAGCAGTTACGGGACTCTGTATGGCTACACCTTC.

This chain joins TRBV7-8 and TRBJ2-3; 7 nucleotides line up with TRBD1. The length of the CDR3 is 15 residues. Trimming cost V 4 bases and J 3 bases; bases outside gene matches: 7. CDR1 and CDR2 from the germline V gene are SGHVS and FQNEAQ. The CDR3 DNA sequence: TGTGCCAGCAGCTCTCCGGACAGGAGGACAGATACGCAGTATTTT. It is translated as CASSSPDRRTDTQYF.

The V call is TRBV6-2 or TRBV6-3, the J call TRBJ2-5, with 12 bases identical to TRBD2. Germline V CDR1 and CDR2: MNHEY, SVGEGT. The CDR3 extends over 18 amino acids. The V and J ends lost 3 bases and 2 bases, in that order; junction bases with no gene match: 10. The CDR3 region has the DNA TGTGCCAGCAGTTATTTTCTAGCGGGGGGGCCGCAGCAAGAGACCCAGTACTTC. It translates to CASSYFLAGGPQQETQYF.

This chain connects TRBV19 to TRBJ1-4, with TRBD1 matching over 9 bases. Germline V gene lookup returns CDR1 LNHDA and CDR2 SQIVND (reference sequence). V lost 6 bases to trimming and J lost 8 bases; unmatched junction nucleotides: 7. This CDR3 contains 14 residues. CDR3 residues: CASSPGTGFEKLFF. The CDR3 bases are TGTGCCAGTAGCCCCGGGACAGGGTTCGAAAAACTGTTTTTT.